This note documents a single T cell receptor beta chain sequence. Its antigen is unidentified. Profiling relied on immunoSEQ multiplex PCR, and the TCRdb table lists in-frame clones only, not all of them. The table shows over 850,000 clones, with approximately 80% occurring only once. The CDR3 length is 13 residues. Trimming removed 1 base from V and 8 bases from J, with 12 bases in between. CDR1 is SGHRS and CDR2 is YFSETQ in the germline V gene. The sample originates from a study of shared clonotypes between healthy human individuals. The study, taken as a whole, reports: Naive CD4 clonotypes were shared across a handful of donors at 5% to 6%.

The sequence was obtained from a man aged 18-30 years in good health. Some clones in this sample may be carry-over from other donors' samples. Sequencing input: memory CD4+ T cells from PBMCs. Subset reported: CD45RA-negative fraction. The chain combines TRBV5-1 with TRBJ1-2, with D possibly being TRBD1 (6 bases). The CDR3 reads CASSLTGQRGYTF. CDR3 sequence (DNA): TGCGCCAGCAGCTTGACGGGACAACGGGGCTACACCTTC.